This T cell receptor (beta chain) was retrieved from a study of TIL therapy for anti-PD-1-resistant metastatic lung cancer. Study background: Progressing patients received lymphodepletion, expanded TIL infusion and IL-2. Median patient age was about 56, ranging roughly 38-75 years. Tumors carried a median about 1.5 non-synonymous mutations per megabase.

The CDR3 runs to 16 residues. The V and J ends lost 3 bases and 4 bases, in that order; junction bases with no gene match: 8. Germline V gene lookup returns CDR1 MNHEY and CDR2 SMNVEV (reference sequence). The immunoSEQ assay was v3. Clones were read by immunoSEQ multiplex PCR, and TCRdb kept only the in-frame ones, dropping some. The repertoire holds under 20,000 clones, with over 60% as singletons. Time point defined: pre-treatment sample, taken before nivolumab and TIL therapy. The chain employs TRBV27 and TRBJ2-1, with 8 bases fitting TRBD1. The clonotype comes from a person aged 25 to 79 with non-small cell lung cancer. Sample: blood, taken at baseline. CDR3 bases: TGTGCCAGCAGTTTCCTCCAGGGGGCTTCGTACAATGAGCAGTTCTTC. Translating it yields CASSFLQGASYNEQFF.